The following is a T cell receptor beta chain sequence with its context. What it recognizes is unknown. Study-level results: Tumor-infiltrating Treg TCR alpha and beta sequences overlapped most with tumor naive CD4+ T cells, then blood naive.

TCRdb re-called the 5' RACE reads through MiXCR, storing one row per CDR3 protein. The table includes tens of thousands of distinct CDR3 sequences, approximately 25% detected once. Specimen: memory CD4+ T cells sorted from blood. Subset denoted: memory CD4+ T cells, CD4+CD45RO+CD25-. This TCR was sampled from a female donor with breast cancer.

The DNA of the CDR3 is TGTGCCAGCAGCTCCACGCGGGCGGGAGCGGATACGCAGTATTTT. Encoded protein: CASSSTRAGADTQYF. The V gene is TRBV7-8, the J gene TRBJ2-3; 7 bases align to TRBD2. The germline gives CDR1 SGHVS, CDR2 FQNEAQ. The CDR3 extends over 15 amino acids. Losses at the gene ends were 4 bases for V and 6 bases for J; bases not matched to a gene: 10.